This is a list of T cell receptor beta chains from one sample in a study of blood T cell repertoires in COVID-19. Clones were read by immunoSEQ multiplex PCR, and TCRdb kept only the in-frame ones, dropping some. The sample has 250,000 to 350,000 clones, 90% seen once. Sequencing used PBMCs or T cells enriched from blood (not recorded which). All receptors derive from a man in his 60s who had recovered from COVID-19. The CDR3 runs from the conserved cysteine through the conserved F or W. The D gene is left open where the match is weak. Rows give clone size only sometimes, using once, few, many, or a class for an expanded clone.

j_gene,v_gene,abundance,d_gene,CDR3nt,CDR3aa
TRBJ2-1,TRBV27,.,TRBD1,TGTGCCAGCAGTCCCGGGACAGGGGGCAATGAGCAGTTCTTC,CASSPGTGGNEQFF
TRBJ1-2,TRBV7-3,.,.,TGTGCCAGCAGCTTAGATCCCGAAAGGGGGTATGGCTACACCTTC,CASSLDPERGYGYTF
TRBJ2-2,TRBV3-1/TRBV3-2,.,.,TGTGCCAGCAGCCAAGAGGGGGCGAGCACCGGGGAGCTGTTTTTT,CASSQEGASTGELFF
TRBJ1-2,TRBV19,.,TRBD1,TGTGCCAGCCAGGGACAGTTGGCAGGCTACACCTTC,CASQGQLAGYTF
TRBJ1-4,TRBV5-1,.,TRBD1,TGCGCCAGCAGCCGGGACAGGGGCCTGGCAACTAATGAAAAACTGTTTTTT,CASSRDRGLATNEKLFF
TRBJ1-2,TRBV18,few,TRBD1,TGTGCCAGCTCACTCAACCCCCTCATCCAGGGGGTAAACTATGGCTACACCTTC,CASSLNPLIQGVNYGYTF
TRBJ2-7,TRBV5-5,.,.,TGTGCCAGCAGCTCGCAGGGTAGAGGAGCCTACGAGCAGTACTTC,CASSSQGRGAYEQYF
TRBJ1-5,TRBV5-8,few,.,TGTGCCAGCACGGGAGGCAATCAGCCCCAGCATTTT,CASTGGNQPQHF
TRBJ1-2,TRBV7-3,once,.,TGTGCCAGCAGCTTAACACCAACCGGGGGTCAATCCGGCTACACCTTC,CASSLTPTGGQSGYTF
TRBJ1-1,TRBV10-3,.,.,TGTGCCACCAGTCCTGCGGGGAACACTGAAGCTTTCTTT,CATSPAGNTEAFF
TRBJ2-1,TRBV6-6,.,.,TGTGCCAGCACCCGACAGGTTAGGGCCTACAATGAGCAGTTCTTC,CASTRQVRAYNEQFF
TRBJ2-7,TRBV10-3,.,TRBD2,TGTGCCATCAGTGATCCGACTAGCGGAGCCTACGAGCAGTACTTC,CAISDPTSGAYEQYF
TRBJ2-7,TRBV11-2,.,TRBD2,TGTGCCAGCAGCTCAGCGGGAGGGTTGGCCGAGCAGTACTTC,CASSSAGGLAEQYF
TRBJ1-5,TRBV10-2,.,.,TGCGCCAGCAGTCTGCAGATCAATCAGCCCCAGCATTTT,CASSLQINQPQHF
TRBJ1-1,TRBV7-9,once,TRBD1,TGTGCCACCACCCCGGGACAGGGAGCTTCTGCTTTCTTT,CATTPGQGASAFF
TRBJ1-1,TRBV6-5,once,.,TGTGCCAGCAGTTACTCCCCCCTAACGGTAGCGACTGAAGCTTTCTTT,CASSYSPLTVATEAFF
TRBJ2-1,TRBV28,.,.,TGTGCCACCGACCTTAGAGGGAATGAGCAGTTCTTC,CATDLRGNEQFF
TRBJ2-1,TRBV5-1,.,.,TGCGCCAGCAGCGTTTCGGAGGGCTCCTACAATGAGCAGTTCTTC,CASSVSEGSYNEQFF
TRBJ2-7,TRBV10-3,.,TRBD1,TGTGCCATCAAACTGGACAGGGGGCCTGACGAGCAGTACTTC,CAIKLDRGPDEQYF
TRBJ1-5,TRBV19,once,.,TGTGCCAGTACCCACGACAGAGATCAGCCCCAGCATTTT,CASTHDRDQPQHF
TRBJ2-7,TRBV5-1,.,TRBD2,TGCGCCAGCAGCGCGGCCACCCTCCCTTCGGCGGGAGGTTGGTTCGTCTACGAGCAGTACTTC,CASSAATLPSAGGWFVYEQYF
TRBJ1-1,TRBV3-1/TRBV3-2,.,TRBD1,TGTGCCAGCAGCCTACAGGGGTCCCGGAACACTGAAGCTTTCTTT,CASSLQGSRNTEAFF
TRBJ2-5,TRBV19,.,.,TGTGCCAGTTCGAGAGTTAGCGCCGTAGAGACCCAGTACTTC,CASSRVSAVETQYF
TRBJ1-2,TRBV7-9,.,TRBD1,TGTGCCAGCAGCTATCGGACAGGGAATCCCGGCTACACCTTC,CASSYRTGNPGYTF
TRBJ1-4,TRBV5-6,.,.,TGTGCCAGCAGCTGGAAGGGGACAACTAATGAAAAACTGTTTTTT,CASSWKGTTNEKLFF
TRBJ1-5,TRBV18,.,TRBD1,TGTGCCAGCTCACCACCGGAGGGGGCAGATCAGCCCCAGCATTTT,CASSPPEGADQPQHF
TRBJ1-5,TRBV7-9,.,.,TGTGCCAGCAGCTTAGCGCAGGGAAGCAATCAGCCCCAGCATTTT,CASSLAQGSNQPQHF
TRBJ2-4,TRBV14,.,.,TGTGCCAGCAGCCAAGCCTATGGGAAGGGGCTGGGCATTCAGTACTTC,CASSQAYGKGLGIQYF